Shown below are 23 T cell receptor beta chains from a single sample sequenced in a study of cytomegalovirus exposure and HLA in healthy donors. A multiplex PCR was run with 60 Vbeta primers and 13 Jbeta primers. Only in-frame clones appear in the TCRdb table, and some are missing; sequencing was by immunoSEQ multiplex PCR. The data contain around 150,000 clones, about 75% of them singletons. The sample consisted of PBMCs. Source of these receptors: a woman between 45 and 65 years old in good health and CMV-seropositive.

The CDR3 loop reads CASSPDFQGTEAFF. CDR3 bases: TGTGCCAGCAGTCCCGATTTTCAGGGCACTGAAGCTTTCTTT. The chain combines TRBV2 with TRBJ1-1; TRBD1 might be the D (5 bases). The V and J ends lost 5 bases and 4 bases respectively, with 14 bases between them. The CDR3 totals 14 residues. Germline CDR1 reads SNHLY; CDR2 reads FYNNEI.

The chain links TRBV5-4 to TRBJ2-1, with 7 bases identical to TRBD1. Germline CDR1 reads SGHNT; CDR2 reads YYREEE (reference sequence). V lost 0 bases to trimming and J lost 4 bases; unmatched junction nucleotides: 7. CDR3 length: 16 residues. CDR3 nucleotide sequence: TGTGCCAGCAGCTTGGATCGGGACAGACGTTACAATGAGCAGTTCTTC. Protein: CASSLDRDRRYNEQFF.

The J gene is TRBJ2-6, the V gene TRBV2; 9 bases map to TRBD1. V lost 6 bases, J lost 2 bases, and 5 bases stayed unmatched. Germline lookup yields CDR1 SNHLY and CDR2 FYNNEI. This CDR3 spans 16 amino acids. The CDR3 DNA reads as TGTGCCAGCAGGGGACAGGGTACGCCTGGGGCCAACGTCCTGACTTTC. This translates into CASRGQGTPGANVLTF.

This clone was counted only a few times. The chain employs TRBV19 and TRBJ1-5; D ambiguous. Deletions cut 3 bases from V and 7 bases from J, with 13 bases between. The CDR3 spans 14 residues. Germline V CDR1 and CDR2: LNHDA, SQIVND (reference sequence). DNA of the CDR3: TGTGCCAGTAGTATCGTGGAGGGCGGGCAGCCCCAGCATTTT. Its translation: CASSIVEGGQPQHF.

V usage is TRBV6-5 and J usage is TRBJ1-5, with TRBD1 identical over 10 bases. In germline, CDR1 is MNHEY, CDR2 SVGAGI. The J segment lost 1 base and the V segment lost 6 bases, leaving 3 bases of the junction unmatched. There are 15 residues in the CDR3. In nucleotides, the CDR3 is TGTGCCAGCAGAGACAGGGGGCCGAGCAATCAGCCCCAGCATTTT. The encoded protein is CASRDRGPSNQPQHF.

This clone has a handful of counts. One junction end disagrees with the germline gene, perhaps due to a read error. The rearrangement uses TRBV6-1 and TRBJ2-3; 7 bases agree with TRBD1. The germline gives CDR1 MNHNS, CDR2 SASEGT. The CDR3 contains 16 residues. CDR3 in amino acids: CAISKGTATFADTQYF. The CDR3 coding sequence is TGTGCCATCAGTAAAGGGACAGCGACATTTGCAGATACGCAGTATTTT.

This chain joins TRBV13 and TRBJ1-1; D might be TRBD1 (6 bases). CDR1 and CDR2 (germline): PRHDT, FYEKMQ (reference sequence). This CDR3 spans 15 amino acids. The V gene lost 6 bases and the J gene lost 3 bases, with 17 bases spanning the gap. CDR3 region: CASRPPGDLDTEAFF. The CDR3 region has the DNA TGTGCCAGCAGGCCTCCAGGGGATCTGGACACTGAAGCTTTCTTT.

This chain connects TRBV5-6 to TRBJ2-1; 12 nucleotides match TRBD1. This CDR3 is 16 amino acids long. V shed 0 bases, J shed 8 bases, and the junction held 6 bases outside the gene matches. Looked up from germline, CDR1 is SGHDT and CDR2 is YYEEEE. In DNA, the CDR3 is TGTGCCAGCAGCTTGGTCGGGACAGGGGGCGAAGATGAGCAGTTCTTC. Translated, it gives CASSLVGTGGEDEQFF. The variable domain in full, completed from reference TRBV5-6 and TRBJ2-1, reads DAGVTQSPTHLIKTRGQQVTLRCSPKSGHDTVSWYQQALGQGPQFIFQYYEEEERQRGNFPDRFSGHQFPNYSSELNVNALLLGDSALYLCASSLVGTGGEDEQFFGPGTRLTVL.

CDR3 DNA: TGTGCCAGCAGCTCGTTCGGGGAAGCTCAGCCCCAGCATTTT. Its translation: CASSSFGEAQPQHF. The V call is TRBV5-4, the J call TRBJ1-5; D gene uncertain. Germline V CDR1 and CDR2: SGHNT, YYREEE (reference sequence). CDR3 length: 14 amino acids. Between the trimmed V and J ends, which lost 3 bases and 6 bases, there was a span of 13 bases. Full variable domain (missing parts from reference TRBV5-4 and TRBJ1-5): ETGVTQSPTHLIKTRGQQVTLRCSSQSGHNTVSWYQQALGQGPQFIFQYYREEENGRGNFPPRFSGLQFPNYSSELNVNALELDDSALYLCASSSFGEAQPQHFGDGTRLSIL.

CDR3 nucleotide sequence: TGTGCCAGCACCCCATTTTCTAGCGGCGAGCAGTACTTC. It is translated as CASTPFSSGEQYF. V is TRBV7-2 and J is TRBJ2-7, with 7 bases identical to TRBD2. The CDR3 is 13 residues long. With 7 bases clipped from V and 6 bases from J, the junction kept 9 bases outside the gene matches. CDR1 SGHTA and CDR2 FQGNSA come from the germline V gene.

This clone has only a few counts. The chain has TRBV5-1 and TRBJ2-7, with a possible D match to TRBD2 (6 bases). CDR1 is SGHRS, CDR2 YFSETQ, per germline. CDR3 length equals 15 residues. V was trimmed by 0 bases and J by 4 bases, leaving 14 bases between them. CDR3 bases: TGCGCCAGCAGCTTGGACTCCCGGGGGAGATACGAGCAGTACTTC. Protein: CASSLDSRGRYEQYF.

This rearrangement joins TRBV10-3 to TRBJ1-1; D is unresolved. CDR3 size: 13 residues. The germline V gene has CDR1 ENHRY and CDR2 SYGVKD. Trimming removed 2 bases at V and 5 bases at J, with 9 bases between. The CDR3 DNA sequence: TGTGCCATCAGTGAGCTCCGAGAGACTGAAGCTTTCTTT. Translation: CAISELRETEAFF.

This clone was found a few times. V and J are TRBV30 and TRBJ1-3, with TRBD1 matching over 7 bases. The CDR3 consists of 15 residues. Trimming cost V 2 bases and J 4 bases; bases outside gene matches: 8. Per germline, CDR1 GTSNPN and CDR2 SVGIG (reference sequence). CDR3 protein: CAWSRDRVTGNTIYF. In DNA form, the CDR3 reads TGTGCCTGGAGTAGAGACAGGGTTACAGGAAACACCATATATTTT.

The rearrangement uses TRBV5-1 and TRBJ1-1; D might be TRBD1 (6 bases). Germline V gives CDR1 SGHRS, CDR2 YFSETQ. Trimming cost V 1 base and J 5 bases, with 12 bases left between them. The CDR3 length is 14 residues. This CDR3 is CASSLLGAGTEAFF. CDR3 nucleotides: TGCGCCAGCAGCTTGCTGGGGGCAGGGACTGAAGCTTTCTTT.

The V call is TRBV5-1, the J call TRBJ2-1; 12 bases are a match to TRBD2. Unmatched junction bases numbered 11, after V lost 4 bases and J lost 9 bases. Germline CDR1 is SGHRS and CDR2 is YFSETQ. This CDR3 is built from 16 residues. As DNA, the CDR3 is TGCGCCAGCAGCACTGGGCTAGCGGGGGGGTTACGTGAGCAGTTCTTC. Its protein product is CASSTGLAGGLREQFF.

This chain connects TRBV6-1 to TRBJ2-3; D is possibly TRBD1 (6 bases). V shed 2 bases and J shed 4 bases, with 7 bases lying between them. This CDR3 contains 13 residues. Germline V CDR1 and CDR2: MNHNS, SASEGT. DNA of the CDR3: TGTGCCAGCAGTGAAACAGGGTCAGATACGCAGTATTTT. This translates into CASSETGSDTQYF.

The J gene is TRBJ2-1, the V gene TRBV9; the D is unclear. The germline CDR1 and CDR2 sequences are SGDLS and YYNGEE. This CDR3 is built from 14 residues. Trimming stripped 0 bases from V and 5 bases from J, with 9 bases between. This chain's CDR3 is CASSVAENHNEQFF. CDR3 DNA sequence: TGTGCCAGCAGCGTAGCTGAGAACCACAATGAGCAGTTCTTC.

The chain is built from TRBV6-5 and TRBJ1-2; 9 bases are a match to TRBD1. CDR1 and CDR2 from the germline V gene are MNHEY and SVGAGI. V trimming: 2 bases; J trimming: 4 bases; junction bases outside the gene matches: 5. The CDR3 consists of 15 residues. CDR3 residues: CASSYAGQGAYGYTF. The CDR3 DNA reads TGTGCCAGCAGTTACGCGGGACAGGGAGCCTATGGCTACACCTTC.

V and J are TRBV7-8 and TRBJ1-5; a possible D gene is TRBD1 (6 bases). The CDR3 has 15 residues. Germline V lookup: CDR1 SGHVS, CDR2 FQNEAQ. With 4 bases removed from V and 0 bases from J, the gap between germline ends came to 10 bases. The CDR3 nucleotides are TGTGCCAGCAGCTCCGGGACATATAGCAATCAGCCCCAGCATTTT. It yields the protein CASSSGTYSNQPQHF.

The chain is built from TRBV2 and TRBJ1-6, with D uncertain. The CDR3 has 15 residues. Trimming removed 6 bases at V and 7 bases at J, with 16 bases between. The germline CDR1 and CDR2 sequences are SNHLY and FYNNEI. In DNA form, the CDR3 reads TGTGCCAGCAGGGGAGAGGGAGAAAAGAATTCACCCCTCCACTTT. Translation gives CASRGEGEKNSPLHF.

A few counts support this clone. This chain links TRBV5-3 with TRBJ1-1; maybe TRBD1 (6 bases). TRBV5-3 is annotated as an ORF whose role is uncertain. V shed 10 bases and J shed 11 bases, with 27 bases lying between them. The CDR3 has 14 residues. The CDR3 sequence is CALIIVGAAGMAFF. CDR3 nucleotide sequence: TGTGCCCTCATCATAGTGGGGGCCGCAGGGATGGCTTTCTTT.

This clone has more than one count but fewer than ten. J is TRBJ2-7 and V is TRBV5-1, with 8 bases that match TRBD2. The J segment lost 6 bases and the V segment lost 4 bases, leaving 12 bases of the junction unmatched. This CDR3 contains 15 residues. Germline CDR1 and CDR2: SGHRS and YFSETQ. CDR3 nucleotides: TGCGCCAGCAGCCTCGGGGGGGTCGGAGTCGGCGAGCAGTACTTC. Its protein product is CASSLGGVGVGEQYF.

The chain combines TRBV2 with TRBJ2-3; D unresolved. Germline V gene lookup returns CDR1 SNHLY and CDR2 FYNNEI. Trimming took 6 bases from V and 1 from J, leaving 17 bases between them. This CDR3 is 16 amino acids long. DNA for the CDR3: TGTGCCAGCAGCGCATTGACACCTTCGGGCACAGATACGCAGTATTTT. Translation gives CASSALTPSGTDTQYF. Full variable domain (remainder filled in from reference TRBV2 and TRBJ2-3): EPEVTQTPSHQVTQMGQEVILRCVPISNHLYFYWYRQILGQKVEFLVSFYNNEISEKSEIFDDQFSVERPDGSNFTLKIRSTKLEDSAMYFCASSALTPSGTDTQYFGPGTRLTVL.